What follows are 9 T cell receptor beta chains derived from one specimen sequenced in a study of CD8 T cells in ankylosing spondylitis. TCRdb reprocessed the 5' RACE reads via MiXCR and lists one record per CDR3 protein. The sample consists of 150,000 or so distinct CDR3 sequences, 30% to 40% of them appearing once. The material sequenced was synovial fluid, either unsorted or a sorted T cell fraction (not recorded which). The receptor source for this set is a male donor with ankylosing spondylitis.

The chain joins TRBV11-2 to TRBJ2-3, with 8 bases identical to TRBD2. Per the germline V gene, CDR1 is SGHAT and CDR2 is FQNNGV. V dropped 5 bases and J dropped 4; count of bases not matched to a gene: 8. The CDR3 totals 15 residues. The CDR3 DNA reads as TGTGCCAGCAGCCTTATTACGGGAGGGTCAGATACGCAGTATTTT. Encoded protein: CASSLITGGSDTQYF.

The chain carries TRBV12-3 or TRBV12-4 and TRBJ2-7, with 10 positions matching TRBD2. The J segment lost 3 bases and the V segment lost 6 bases, leaving 5 bases of the junction unmatched. The length of the CDR3 is 14 residues. CDR3 residues: CASRATSGNYEQYF. The CDR3 DNA reads TGTGCCAGCAGGGCCACTAGCGGGAACTACGAGCAGTACTTC.

This clonotype turned up a few times. This chain joins TRBV3-1 and TRBJ1-1; 10 bases agree with TRBD1. This CDR3 comprises 15 residues. The junction had 12 bases not matched to a gene; V was cut back by 4 bases and J by 10 bases. CDR1 and CDR2 (germline): LGHDT, YNNKEL (reference sequence). CDR3 nucleotide sequence: TGTGCCAGCAGCCCCGACAGGGGGCGAGGGTTTGGAGCTTTCTTT. Amino acids: CASSPDRGRGFGAFF.

This clonotype was seen at least ten times. The gene calls are TRBV7-6 and TRBJ2-7, with D perhaps TRBD1 (6 bases). CDR1 and CDR2 from the germline V gene are SGHVS and FNYEAQ. Trimming removed 4 bases at V and 4 bases at J, with 11 bases between. The CDR3 spans 13 residues. CDR3 amino acids: CASSSNREYEQYF. The CDR3, as DNA: TGTGCCAGCAGCTCCAACAGGGAGTACGAGCAGTACTTC.

Many counts were recorded for this clonotype. The chain has TRBV15 and TRBJ1-6; no clear D gene. This CDR3 has 15 amino acids. Trimming removed 2 bases at V and 7 bases at J, with 12 bases between. Germline lookup yields CDR1 LNHNV and CDR2 YYDKDF (reference sequence). CDR3 region: CATSRKGPGNSPLHF. In DNA form, the CDR3 reads TGTGCCACCAGCAGAAAAGGGCCGGGGAATTCACCCCTCCACTTT.

This sequence joins TRBV20-1 and TRBJ1-5; possible D gene TRBD1, 6 bases. The germline CDR1 and CDR2 sequences are DFQATT and SNEGSKA (reference sequence). Between the trimmed V and J ends, which lost 1 base and 8 bases, there was a span of 15 bases. The CDR3 runs 14 residues. As DNA, the CDR3 is TGCAGTGCTAGAGCCCCAGGGGAGAGCAAGCCCCAGCATTTT. Its translation: CSARAPGESKPQHF.

To note about this clonotype: One end of the junction varies from germline; a read error may be responsible. This chain joins TRBV7-2 and TRBJ2-3, with D unresolved. CDR1 is SGHTA, CDR2 FQGNSA, per germline. The CDR3 extends over 14 amino acids. Written as DNA, the CDR3 is TGTGCCAGCAGCTTATTTCCCCCCACACATACGCAGTATTTT. This sequence encodes CASSLFPPTHTQYF.

The genes are TRBV12-3 or TRBV12-4 and TRBJ2-1, with 13 bases aligning to TRBD2. Trimming took 5 bases from V and 7 from J; bases not matched to a gene: 5. The CDR3 covers 15 residues. CDR3 in DNA: TGTGCCAGCAGTCGACGGACTAGCGGGGGAAATGAGCAGTTCTTC. Its translation: CASSRRTSGGNEQFF.

J is TRBJ2-7 and V is TRBV6-2 or TRBV6-3; TRBD1 matches at 9 bases. The ends lost 4 bases at V and 0 bases at J; junction bases unmatched: 4. Germline V lookup: CDR1 MNHEY, CDR2 SVGEGT. The CDR3 sequence is 15 residues long. The CDR3 protein is CASSFLTGGSYEQYF. The DNA of the CDR3 is TGTGCCAGCAGTTTCTTGACAGGGGGCTCCTACGAGCAGTACTTC.